The rows below give T cell receptor beta chains drawn from one sample of a study of response to subunit inactivated influenza vaccine. TCRdb called the RT-PCR reads again in MiXCR, with one record for every CDR3 protein. The table includes more than 500,000 distinct CDR3 sequences, about 11% detected once. The data also belong to a second study, concerning T cells expressing NK-cell markers.

The sample in question was PBMCs from blood, obtained on the day of vaccination. The source is a man aged 50 to 59 who received an inactivated influenza vaccine. Each CDR3 is given without its conserved first and last residue. Each record gives: J gene, clone size, V gene, CDR3 protein. The size field is filled for only some rows; it gives once, few, many or a size class.

TRBJ2-1	.	TRBV6-2/TRBV6-3	ASSYSIRRRAYNEQF
TRBJ2-5	once	TRBV5-6	ASSSGGGMAETQY
TRBJ2-3	few	TRBV18	ASSPPSIDTQY
TRBJ1-1	.	TRBV7-9	ASSSGYQGKNTEAF
TRBJ2-7	few	TRBV6-2/TRBV6-3	ASTSPGRGAYEQY
TRBJ2-7	few	TRBV28	ASSSGRVGQY
TRBJ2-7	few	TRBV15	ATSRGGTSGQYEQY
TRBJ2-1	.	TRBV7-9	ASTRTGHSYNEQF
TRBJ2-7	.	TRBV6-6	ASSALGTKEQY
TRBJ2-7	few	TRBV14	ASSRDLQEQY
TRBJ2-7	many	TRBV20-1	SAMGDRGVYEQY
TRBJ2-1	many	TRBV7-9	ASSDTHVQF
TRBJ2-3	.	TRBV5-1	ASSSGKASDTQY
TRBJ2-2	few	TRBV5-1	ASSLEAGNTGELF
TRBJ2-1	.	TRBV5-1	ASSSLAGEYNEQF
TRBJ2-1	.	TRBV12-3/TRBV12-4	ASRPQGVTEQF
TRBJ2-5	few	TRBV6-5	ASSYSVLGETQY
TRBJ2-7	few	TRBV7-9	ASSWPGQGSYEQY
TRBJ1-1	few	TRBV30	AWSVAGGTEAF
TRBJ1-5	few	TRBV6-5	ASSYAPPGSNQPQH
TRBJ2-7	few	TRBV3-1	ASSQARLTGLAGGSTYEQY
TRBJ2-7	.	TRBV7-9	ASSLAASGLY
TRBJ2-2	few	TRBV7-2	ASSIDRADTGELF
TRBJ2-5	few	TRBV28	ASSSRTTSQETQY
TRBJ2-5	few	TRBV6-2/TRBV6-3	ASRGVETQY
TRBJ2-3	.	TRBV20-1	SATPPWTSFEDTQY
TRBJ1-2	.	TRBV5-6	ASSLKGANGYT
TRBJ2-7	.	TRBV20-1	SARGQGGSYEQY
TRBJ2-1	medium-sized	TRBV12-3/TRBV12-4	ASGPVAGEQF
TRBJ2-1	few	TRBV28	ASRRLTISGTGNEQF
TRBJ2-6	.	TRBV12-3/TRBV12-4	ASIETDKAGANVLT
TRBJ2-1	.	TRBV5-6	ASSSATVQSYNEQF
TRBJ2-7	few	TRBV4-2	ASSHDRVDYEQY
TRBJ2-4	few	TRBV20-1	SAGDSASLY
TRBJ2-1	many	TRBV5-1	ASSLVYQRGNEQF
TRBJ2-7	few	TRBV29-1	SVEGPNTYEQY
TRBJ2-1	many	TRBV5-1	ASSGTGDNEQF
TRBJ2-2	few	TRBV18	ASSPPRDGLVANTGELF
TRBJ2-3	few	TRBV6-1	ASTLDSEGNTDTQY
TRBJ2-1	.	TRBV11-2	ASSLGSMNEQF
TRBJ2-5	few	TRBV7-2	ASSPRVWETQY
TRBJ2-1	.	TRBV4-3	ASSQDPRDEQF
TRBJ2-3	few	TRBV10-3	AISSPMQGTTDTQY
TRBJ2-7	few	TRBV4-1	ASSQVLRGGSTEQY
TRBJ1-2	many	TRBV4-3	ASSQDHRSNGYT
TRBJ2-1	few	TRBV4-3	ASSQDSGTLNRNEQF
TRBJ2-4	many	TRBV4-3	ASSQDPGSGSIRNIQY
TRBJ2-7	few	TRBV5-1	ASSVTRQEFSYEQY
TRBJ2-3	.	TRBV12-3/TRBV12-4	ASRLGSSSTDTQY
TRBJ2-2	.	TRBV10-3	AIRTDRSGELF
TRBJ2-3	.	TRBV5-1	ASSVGGNTDSQY
TRBJ2-2	.	TRBV4-1	ASSQALTQGQQGTGELF
TRBJ2-5	many	TRBV5-1	ASSLGVAGETQY
TRBJ1-2	.	TRBV20-1	STQSGQSVYGYT
TRBJ2-3	.	TRBV4-2	ASSQDDTSTDTQY